This TCR beta chain was identified in a study of blood T cells in healthy people across ages. The study, taken as a whole, reports: CMV status of donors was unknown, possibly confounding expanded clonotype changes.

This CDR3 comprises 18 residues. Germline V gene sequence: CDR1 LGHNA, CDR2 YSLEER. Between the trimmed V and J ends, which lost 0 bases and 2 bases, there was a span of 14 bases. A few counts support this clonotype. As yet, its antigen is unknown. Primed by a sample-barcoded 5' primer and a J-beta primer mix, a second PCR proceeded for about 7 to 11 cycles. MiXCR was run by TCRdb on the 5' RACE reads, yielding one entry per CDR3 protein. The table includes about 1.8 million distinct CDR3 sequences, 40% to 55% detected once. The sequence was collected from a woman between 40 and 55 years old in good health. V usage is TRBV4-3 and J usage is TRBJ2-6; weak D call: TRBD2 (7 bases). The sequenced sample was blood. The CDR3 reads CASSQETGRGPGANVLTF. In DNA form, the CDR3 reads TGCGCCAGCAGCCAAGAAACAGGGAGGGGCCCTGGGGCCAACGTCCTGACTTTC.